What follows describes a single TCR beta chain. The antigen is unknown. Assay: immunoSEQ multiplex PCR; the TCRdb copy retains only in-frame clones and omits some. The sample contains roughly 150,000 clones, roughly nine tenths of which appear only once. The data were taken from a study of lymphopenia after photon versus proton radiotherapy. General study findings and limits: Oligoclonal CD8+ Temra expansion after nadir drove photon patients' diversity drop. Photon-treated patients lost naive T cells and TCR diversity; proton-treated stayed stable. Post-nadir TCR diversity decline inversely tracked overall survival among those who died.

V shed 2 bases, J shed 2 bases, and the junction held 10 bases outside the gene matches. Germline V gives CDR1 SGHVS, CDR2 FQNEAQ. The CDR3 has 20 residues. J is TRBJ2-2 and V is TRBV7-8, with 14 positions matching TRBD2. Sequenced material: peripheral blood, taken from a patient treated with photon-based radiotherapy. This TCR was sampled from a man aged 50 to 59 with gastric cancer. DNA of the CDR3: TGTGCCAGCAGCTTACGGACCCCAGGACTAGCGGGAGGAAACACCGGGGAGCTGTTTTTT. It yields the protein CASSLRTPGLAGGNTGELFF.